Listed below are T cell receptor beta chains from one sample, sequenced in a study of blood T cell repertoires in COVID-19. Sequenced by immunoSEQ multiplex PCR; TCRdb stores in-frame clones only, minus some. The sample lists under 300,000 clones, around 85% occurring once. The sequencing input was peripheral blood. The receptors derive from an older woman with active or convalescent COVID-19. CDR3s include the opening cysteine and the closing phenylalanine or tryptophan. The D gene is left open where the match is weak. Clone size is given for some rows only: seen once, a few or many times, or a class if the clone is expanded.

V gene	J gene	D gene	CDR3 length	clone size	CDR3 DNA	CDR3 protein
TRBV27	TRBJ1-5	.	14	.	TGTGCCAGCAGTTTATCCGGACCGGAGGGGCCCCAGCATTTT	CASSLSGPEGPQHF
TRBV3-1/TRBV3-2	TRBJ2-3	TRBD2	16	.	TGTGCCAGCAGCCATCGAGTAGCGGGAGTTACAGATACGCAGTATTTT	CASSHRVAGVTDTQYF
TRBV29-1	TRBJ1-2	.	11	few	TGCAGCGTTGAAGGCGTCTATGGCTACACCTTC	CSVEGVYGYTF
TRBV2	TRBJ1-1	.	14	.	TGTGCCAGCAGTCACCCAGGGGTGAACACTGAAGCTTTCTTT	CASSHPGVNTEAFF
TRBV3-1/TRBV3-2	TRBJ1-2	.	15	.	TGTGCCAGCAGCCAACTTAAACAGTCTAACTATGGCTACACCTTC	CASSQLKQSNYGYTF
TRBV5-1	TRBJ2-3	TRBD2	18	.	TGCGCCAGCAGCTTGTTAAGTAGCGGGGGACCTCCCACAGATACGCAGTATTTT	CASSLLSSGGPPTDTQYF
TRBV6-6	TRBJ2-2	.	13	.	TGTGCCAGCATGGGGCTAGTCACCGGGGAGCTGTTTTTT	CASMGLVTGELFF
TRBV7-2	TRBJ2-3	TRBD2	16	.	TGTGCCAGCAGCTCCCGACTAGCGGGGGGGGCAGATACGCAGTATTTT	CASSSRLAGGADTQYF
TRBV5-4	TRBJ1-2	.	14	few	TGTGCCAGCAGCAAGGAAACAGGGAGTCATGGCTACACCTTC	CASSKETGSHGYTF
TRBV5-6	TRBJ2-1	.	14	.	TGTGCCAGCAGGCGAGACCTGACAGGAGGTGAGCAGTTCTTC	CASRRDLTGGEQFF
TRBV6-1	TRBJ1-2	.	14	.	TGTGCCAGCAGTGAAGGGCCCTCCAGGAATGGCTACACCTTC	CASSEGPSRNGYTF
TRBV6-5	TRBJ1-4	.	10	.	TGTGCCAGCAGAAGCGAAAAACTGTTTTTT	CASRSEKLFF
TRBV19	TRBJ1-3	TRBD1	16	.	TGTGCCAGTAGTATTGCTGGACAGGGAGCTGGAAACACCATATATTTT	CASSIAGQGAGNTIYF
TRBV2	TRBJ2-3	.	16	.	TGTGCCAGCAGTGAGCAGGGCACTATTAGCACAGATACGCAGTATTTT	CASSEQGTISTDTQYF
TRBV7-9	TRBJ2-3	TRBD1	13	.	TGTGCCAGCAGCCCCAACAGGGGGAATACGCAGTATTTT	CASSPNRGNTQYF
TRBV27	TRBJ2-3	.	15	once	TGTGCCAGCAGTTTGGGCAGCCCCAGCACAGATACGCAGTATTTT	CASSLGSPSTDTQYF
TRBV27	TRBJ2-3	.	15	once	TGTGCCAGCAGTCTAACCACCTATAGCACAGATACGCAGTATTTT	CASSLTTYSTDTQYF
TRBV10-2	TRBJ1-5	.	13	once	TGCGCCAGCACTGGACAGTACAATCAGCCCCAGCATTTT	CASTGQYNQPQHF
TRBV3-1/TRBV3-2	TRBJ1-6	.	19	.	TGTGCCAGCAGCCAAGATAAAGGCGGAAAAGTCTCCTATAATTCACCCCTCCACTTT	CASSQDKGGKVSYNSPLHF
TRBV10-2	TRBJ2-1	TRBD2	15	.	TGCGCCAGCAGGGCAAGCGGGAGGGCCTATAATGAGCAGTTCTTC	CASRASGRAYNEQFF
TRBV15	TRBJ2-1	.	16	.	TGTGCCACCAGCAGAGAGGTCTCAACACAATACAATGAGCAGTTCTTC	CATSREVSTQYNEQFF
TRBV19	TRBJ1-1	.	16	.	TGTGCCAGTAGCCCTCTGGGGGAGGGAGGTCATACTGAAGCTTTCTTT	CASSPLGEGGHTEAFF
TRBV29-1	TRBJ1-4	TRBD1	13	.	TGCAGCGTTGAGCCAGGGGGAGGAGAAAAACTGTTTTTT	CSVEPGGGEKLFF
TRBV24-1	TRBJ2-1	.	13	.	TGTGCCACCAGTGATTTCCAGGACAATGAGCAGTTCTTC	CATSDFQDNEQFF
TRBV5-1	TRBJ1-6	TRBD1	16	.	TGCGCCAGCAGCTTGCTGCAGGGGGCTGACAATTCACCCCTCCACTTT	CASSLLQGADNSPLHF
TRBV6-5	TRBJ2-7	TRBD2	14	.	TGTGCCAGCAGTTACGGGAGGGCCAAGAACGAGCAGTACTTC	CASSYGRAKNEQYF
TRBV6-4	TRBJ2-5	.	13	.	TGTGCCAGCAGCTCCCTGGCGGGGGAGACCCAGTACTTC	CASSSLAGETQYF
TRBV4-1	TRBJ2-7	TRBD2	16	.	TGCGCCAGCAGCCCCTCTGGGCGGGAGGGGTCCTACGAGCAGTACTTC	CASSPSGREGSYEQYF
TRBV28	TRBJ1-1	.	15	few	TGTGCCAGCAGTCCACGGACAGACATGAACACTGAAGCTTTCTTT	CASSPRTDMNTEAFF
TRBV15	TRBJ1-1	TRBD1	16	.	TGTGCCACCAGCCCACGCCGGACAGGGATATTCACTGAAGCTTTCTTT	CATSPRRTGIFTEAFF
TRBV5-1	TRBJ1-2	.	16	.	TGCGCCAGCAGCCCGGTAAGGGGTGGGCTCAACTATGGCTACACCTTC	CASSPVRGGLNYGYTF
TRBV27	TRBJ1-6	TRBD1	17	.	TGTGCCGGCAGTTTATGGGGCTGGACAGGGGATAATTCACCCCTCCACTTT	CAGSLWGWTGDNSPLHF
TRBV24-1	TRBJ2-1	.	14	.	TGTGCCACCAGTGATTCCTCGCCTCTAGCGAAGCAGTTCTTC	CATSDSSPLAKQFF
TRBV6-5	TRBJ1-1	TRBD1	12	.	TGTGCCAGCAGGACAGGGTGGACTGAAGCTTTCTTT	CASRTGWTEAFF
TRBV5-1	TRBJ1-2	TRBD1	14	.	TGCGCCAGCAGCCTAGGACAGGGGGCTTCTGGCTACACCTTC	CASSLGQGASGYTF
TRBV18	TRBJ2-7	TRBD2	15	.	TGTGCCAGCTCACCCAGGGAGGGAGGGCCGCTGGGGCAGTACTTC	CASSPREGGPLGQYF
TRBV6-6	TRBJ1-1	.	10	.	TGTGCAGCAAGGGGGACTGAAGCTTTCTTT	CAARGTEAFF
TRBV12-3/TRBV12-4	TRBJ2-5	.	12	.	TGTGCCAGCTCAGTGGTCCAGGGGACCCAGTACTTC	CASSVVQGTQYF
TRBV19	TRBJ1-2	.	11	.	TGTGCCAAAGGGTGTGGGGAGGGCTACACCTTC	CAKGCGEGYTF
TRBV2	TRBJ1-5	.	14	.	TGTGCCAGCAGTGAAGTTACAGGGTCCGAGCCCCAGCATTTT	CASSEVTGSEPQHF
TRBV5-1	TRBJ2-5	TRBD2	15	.	TGCGCCAGCAGCTTTAGCGGGGGGAGCCAAGAGACCCAGTACTTC	CASSFSGGSQETQYF
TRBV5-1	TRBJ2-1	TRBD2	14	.	TGCGCCAGCAGGTCACTAGCGGGAGGCTATGAGCAGTTCTTC	CASRSLAGGYEQFF
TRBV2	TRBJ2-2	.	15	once	TGTGCCAGCAGTGTCACGCGGACAGACACCGGGGAGCTGTTTTTT	CASSVTRTDTGELFF
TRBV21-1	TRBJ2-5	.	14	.	TGTGCCAGCAGCGACGGGCCTAGGGGGGAGACCCAGTACTTC	CASSDGPRGETQYF
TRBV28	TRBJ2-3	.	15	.	TGTGCCAGCAGTTTATTTTCGGGGGGCACAGATACGCAGTATTTT	CASSLFSGGTDTQYF